A single sample gave rise to the 22 T cell receptor beta chains below, sequenced in a study of shared clonotypes between healthy human individuals. Clones were sequenced by immunoSEQ multiplex PCR, and TCRdb holds only the in-frame ones, with some missing. The data show some 1.5 million clones, approximately 97% seen once. Sequencing used naive CD4+ T cells sorted from blood. Subset indicated: CD45RA+ positively selected. The receptors were sampled from a man under 40 in good health.

This rearrangement joins TRBV28 to TRBJ1-3, with 7 bases fitting TRBD1. The V segment lost 3 bases and the J segment 0 bases; nucleotides outside the gene matches: 11. This CDR3 has 18 residues. The germline V gene has CDR1 MDHEN and CDR2 SYDVKM. CDR3 residues: CASSLGRDRVFSGNTIYF. The CDR3 DNA sequence: TGTGCCAGCAGTTTGGGGAGGGACAGAGTGTTCTCTGGAAACACCATATATTTT.

This chain uses TRBV25-1 with TRBJ2-7; 9 nucleotides line up with TRBD1. J gave up 5 bases and V 11 bases, and 7 bases lay outside the gene matches. Germline CDR1 is MGHDK and CDR2 is SYGVNS. CDR3 length: 12 residues. CDR3 DNA: TGTGCCGCAGGGGACAGGGTCCACGAGCAGTACTTC. Translated: CAAGDRVHEQYF.

Notes on this clone: At the DNA level, this CDR3 is encoded by other sequences in the same sample as well. J is TRBJ2-5 and V is TRBV9; 7 nucleotides match TRBD2. This CDR3 spans 15 amino acids. Germline lookup yields CDR1 SGDLS and CDR2 YYNGEE. V gave up 2 bases and J gave up 1 base; unmatched junction bases: 5. CDR3 loop: CASSVLAGAQETQYF. The CDR3 DNA is TGTGCCAGCAGCGTTCTTGCGGGAGCCCAAGAGACCCAGTACTTC. Full variable domain (outside the CDR3, taken from reference TRBV9 and TRBJ2-5): DSGVTQTPKHLITATGQRVTLRCSPRSGDLSVYWYQQSLDQGLQFLIQYYNGEERAKGNILERFSAQQFPDLHSELNLSSLELGDSALYFCASSVLAGAQETQYFGPGTRLLVL.

The chain carries TRBV9 and TRBJ2-1; D gene ambiguous. V was pared by 0 bases and J by 5 bases, with 9 bases between. There are 14 residues in the CDR3. Germline CDR1 reads SGDLS; CDR2 reads YYNGEE. CDR3 amino acids: CASSVDPANNEQFF. CDR3 DNA: TGTGCCAGCAGCGTAGACCCAGCGAACAATGAGCAGTTCTTC. The whole variable domain, filled in from reference TRBV9 and TRBJ2-1, reads DSGVTQTPKHLITATGQRVTLRCSPRSGDLSVYWYQQSLDQGLQFLIQYYNGEERAKGNILERFSAQQFPDLHSELNLSSLELGDSALYFCASSVDPANNEQFFGPGTRLTVL.

V is TRBV10-2 and J is TRBJ2-5, with TRBD2 matching over 10 bases. The CDR3 is made up of 16 amino acids. The germline gives CDR1 WSHSY, CDR2 SAAADI. Trimming removed 7 bases from V and 1 base from J; junction bases left unmatched: 9. CDR3: CASTLRLAGAQETQYF. CDR3 nucleotide sequence: TGCGCCAGCACCCTTCGGCTAGCGGGAGCCCAAGAGACCCAGTACTTC.

The chain couples TRBV18 to TRBJ2-1, with 11 bases fitting TRBD2. The V gene end was trimmed by 3 bases and the J gene end by 8 bases; junction bases not matched to a gene: 9. CDR3 length: 16 residues. The V gene's germline CDR1 is KGHSH and CDR2 LQKENI. The CDR3 loop reads CASSPLTSGSRHEQFF. The CDR3 bases are TGTGCCAGCTCACCTCTTACTAGCGGGAGTAGACATGAGCAGTTCTTC.

V is TRBV28 and J is TRBJ1-5, with TRBD1 matching 10 bases. Germline V gene sequence: CDR1 MDHEN, CDR2 SYDVKM. V lost 2 bases to trimming and J lost 5 bases; unmatched junction nucleotides: 3. This CDR3 is built from 15 residues. CDR3 sequence reads: CASSLQDRGDQPQHF. The CDR3 DNA reads TGTGCCAGCAGTTTACAGGACAGGGGGGATCAGCCCCAGCATTTT.

The chain links TRBV7-8 to TRBJ2-2; D may correspond to TRBD1 or TRBD2 (5 bases each). The germline gives CDR1 SGHVS, CDR2 FQNEAQ. The length of the CDR3 is 15 residues. The V end lost 1 base, the J end lost 4 bases, and 10 bases lay between the germline ends. The CDR3 sequence is CASSLVRDGTGELFF. The CDR3, as DNA: TGTGCCAGCAGCTTAGTTCGGGACGGCACCGGGGAGCTGTTTTTT.

The V and J genes are TRBV25-1 and TRBJ2-1; a weak D match, TRBD1 (6 bases). The CDR3 is 14 amino acids. The V end was cut by 3 bases, the J end by 8 bases, with 14 bases between. From germline, CDR1 is MGHDK and CDR2 SYGVNS. CDR3 sequence reads: CASSDLTGNYEQFF. The CDR3 DNA is TGTGCCAGCAGTGATCTAACAGGGAATTATGAGCAGTTCTTC.

The chain is built from TRBV28 and TRBJ1-2, with D hard to call. Germline loops: CDR1 MDHEN, CDR2 SYDVKM. The CDR3 totals 12 residues. The V and J ends lost 5 bases and 3 bases respectively, with 7 bases between them. The DNA of the CDR3 is TGTGCCAGCAGTGTCTTCGACTATGGCTACACCTTC. Protein: CASSVFDYGYTF.

V and J are TRBV2 and TRBJ2-7; D may be TRBD2 (7 bases). There are 15 residues in the CDR3. V was trimmed by 6 bases and J by 6 bases, leaving 21 bases between them. Germline V gene lookup returns CDR1 SNHLY and CDR2 FYNNEI. The CDR3 reads CASRSQGVAGSEQYF. CDR3 nucleotide sequence: TGTGCCAGCAGATCACAGGGAGTAGCGGGCTCCGAGCAGTACTTC.

This sequence joins TRBV27 and TRBJ2-2; weak D call: TRBD2 (6 bases). The V end was cut by 0 bases, the J end by 6 bases, with 8 bases between. CDR1 MNHEY and CDR2 SMNVEV come from the germline V gene (reference sequence). This CDR3 is 14 amino acids long. CDR3 DNA: TGTGCCAGCAGTTTATCACCGGGGGCCGGGGAGCTGTTTTTT. Translated: CASSLSPGAGELFF.

J is TRBJ2-1 and V is TRBV6-1; tentatively, D is TRBD2 (5 bases). The CDR3 covers 15 residues. Germline lookup yields CDR1 MNHNS and CDR2 SASEGT. V lost 5 bases to trimming and J lost 6 bases, with 17 bases between them. The CDR3: CASSTKASGINEQFF. The CDR3 DNA sequence: TGTGCCAGCAGTACCAAAGCGTCGGGGATCAATGAGCAGTTCTTC.

About this clone itself: Other DNA sequences in this sample translate to the same CDR3. The V call is TRBV7-6, the J call TRBJ2-1; 12 nucleotides match TRBD2. Germline trimming cut 5 bases from V and 3 bases from J; bases unmatched to any gene: 5. CDR3 size: 16 residues. The V gene's germline CDR1 is SGHVS and CDR2 FNYEAQ. This CDR3 reads CASSKGLAGHYNEQFF. CDR3 sequence (DNA): TGTGCCAGCAGCAAGGGACTAGCGGGCCACTACAATGAGCAGTTCTTC. Complete variable domain (other parts from reference TRBV7-6 and TRBJ2-1): GAGVSQSPRYKVTKRGQDVALRCDPISGHVSLYWYRQALGQGPEFLTYFNYEAQQDKSGLPNDRFSAERPEGSISTLTIQRTEQRDSAMYRCASSKGLAGHYNEQFFGPGTRLTVL.

The rearrangement uses TRBV7-9 and TRBJ2-7; 12 nucleotides line up with TRBD2. The CDR3 spans 15 residues. Trimming removed 7 bases from V and 7 bases from J; junction bases left unmatched: 11. Germline CDR1 is SEHNR and CDR2 is FQNEAQ (reference sequence). Here the CDR3 reads CASNPGLAGEGEQYF. In nucleotides, the CDR3 is TGTGCCAGCAACCCGGGACTAGCGGGCGAGGGGGAGCAGTACTTC.

This clone appeared a single time. The chain uses TRBV11-2 and TRBJ2-7; TRBD2 matches at 12 bases. Trimming removed 3 bases from V and 5 bases from J; junction bases left unmatched: 5. CDR1 and CDR2 from the germline V gene are SGHAT and FQNNGV. The CDR3 has 15 residues. The CDR3 region has the DNA TGTGCCAGCAGCTTCAGACTAGCGGGAGCAGACGAGCAGTACTTC. It encodes CASSFRLAGADEQYF.

The chain links TRBV9 to TRBJ2-1, with D possibly TRBD2 on 6 matching bases. CDR1 SGDLS and CDR2 YYNGEE come from the germline V gene. V was shortened by 0 bases and J by 10 bases, with 14 bases between the two germline ends. The CDR3 contains 14 residues. Here the CDR3 reads CASSVEREYSEQFF. DNA of the CDR3: TGTGCCAGCAGCGTAGAACGGGAGTATAGCGAGCAGTTCTTC. Full variable domain (rest looked up from reference TRBV9 and TRBJ2-1): DSGVTQTPKHLITATGQRVTLRCSPRSGDLSVYWYQQSLDQGLQFLIQYYNGEERAKGNILERFSAQQFPDLHSELNLSSLELGDSALYFCASSVEREYSEQFFGPGTRLTVL.

CDR3 bases: TGTGCCAGTAGTAGCCAAGTGACACTCACAGATACGCAGTATTTT. Residues: CASSSQVTLTDTQYF. V gene TRBV19 combines with J gene TRBJ2-3; no clear D gene. The V end lost 4 bases, the J end lost 2 bases, and 13 bases lay between the germline ends. This CDR3 region has 15 residues. CDR1 is LNHDA and CDR2 is SQIVND in the germline V gene (reference sequence).

The rearrangement uses TRBV15 and TRBJ2-1; possible D gene TRBD2, 5 bases. Deletions cut 0 bases from V and 5 bases from J, with 23 bases between. Germline loops: CDR1 LNHNV, CDR2 YYDKDF (reference sequence). CDR3 length: 19 amino acids. The CDR3 reads CATSRDGGGSAGRNNEQFF. The CDR3 bases are TGTGCCACCAGCAGAGATGGCGGCGGGTCGGCCGGAAGGAACAATGAGCAGTTCTTC.

The sample holds one count of this clone. The rearrangement links TRBV7-6 to TRBJ2-3, with unresolved D. Trimming cost V 5 bases and J 0 bases, with 6 bases left between them. The germline CDR1 and CDR2 sequences are SGHVS and FNYEAQ. The CDR3 is 13 residues long. This chain's CDR3 is CASSPASTDTQYF. The CDR3 DNA sequence: TGTGCCAGCAGCCCCGCGAGCACAGATACGCAGTATTTT. Combining the CDR3 with reference TRBV7-6 and TRBJ2-3 gives the whole variable domain GAGVSQSPRYKVTKRGQDVALRCDPISGHVSLYWYRQALGQGPEFLTYFNYEAQQDKSGLPNDRFSAERPEGSISTLTIQRTEQRDSAMYRCASSPASTDTQYFGPGTRLTVL.

The V and J genes are TRBV19 and TRBJ2-1; no clear D gene. V gave up 3 bases and J gave up 4 bases, with 10 bases separating them. This CDR3 spans 14 amino acids. Germline values: CDR1 LNHDA, CDR2 SQIVND (reference sequence). The CDR3 is CASSIGGPYNEQFF. The CDR3 DNA is TGTGCCAGTAGTATCGGTGGGCCATACAATGAGCAGTTCTTC.

The V and J genes are TRBV5-1 and TRBJ1-4; 9 bases are a match to TRBD1. Germline V gene lookup returns CDR1 SGHRS and CDR2 YFSETQ. The CDR3 has 14 amino acids. Germline trimming cut 5 bases from V and 8 bases from J; bases unmatched to any gene: 7. The DNA of the CDR3 is TGCGCCAGCAGGGAACAGGGGGCTCGGGAAAAACTGTTTTTT. Translating gives CASREQGAREKLFF.